Sequencing of this T cell receptor (beta chain) was carried out in a study of CD4 T cell repertoires in COVID-19. Broader study findings: SARS-CoV and/or HKU1 spike cultures shared between 7 and 25% of SARS-CoV-2 clonotypes.

This table comes from immunoSEQ multiplex PCR, and its TCRdb copy is limited to in-frame clones, with some not included. The profile shows 60,000 to 90,000 clones, under 90% of them singletons. Note on this clone: Its antigen is undetermined.

This CDR3 region has 17 residues. CDR1 is SGDLS, CDR2 YYNGEE, per germline. After removal of 2 bases from V and 5 bases from J, the junction contained 11 bases not matched to a gene. This receptor was taken from a human donor who had COVID-19. The chain joins TRBV9 to TRBJ2-2, with 8 bases fitting TRBD2. This material consisted of CD4+ T cells from peripheral blood, taken after recovery from COVID-19. The CDR3 coding sequence is TGTGCCAGCAGCGTTTCCTCGCGGGGGGCCGGGACCGGGGAGCTGTTTTTT. Translating it yields CASSVSSRGAGTGELFF.